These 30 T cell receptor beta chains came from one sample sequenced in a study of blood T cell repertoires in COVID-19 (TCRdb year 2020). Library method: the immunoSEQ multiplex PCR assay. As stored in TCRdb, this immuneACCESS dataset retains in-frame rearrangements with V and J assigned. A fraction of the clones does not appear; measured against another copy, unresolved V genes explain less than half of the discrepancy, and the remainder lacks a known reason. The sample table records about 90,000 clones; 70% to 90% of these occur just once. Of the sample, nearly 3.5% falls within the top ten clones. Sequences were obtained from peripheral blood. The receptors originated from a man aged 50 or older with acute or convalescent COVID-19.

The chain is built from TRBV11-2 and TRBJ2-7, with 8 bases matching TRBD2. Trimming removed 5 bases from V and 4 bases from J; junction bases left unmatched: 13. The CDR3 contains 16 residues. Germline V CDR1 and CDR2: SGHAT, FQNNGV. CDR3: CASSLRGIAGKYEQYF. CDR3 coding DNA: TGTGCCAGCAGCCTACGGGGGATAGCGGGAAAATACGAGCAGTACTTC.

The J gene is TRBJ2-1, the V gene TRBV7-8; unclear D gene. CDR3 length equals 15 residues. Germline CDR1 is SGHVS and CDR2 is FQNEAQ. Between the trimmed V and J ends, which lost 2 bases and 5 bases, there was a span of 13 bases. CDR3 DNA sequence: TGTGCCAGCAGCTTATCTAACCACCCCAACAATGAGCAGTTCTTC. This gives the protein CASSLSNHPNNEQFF.

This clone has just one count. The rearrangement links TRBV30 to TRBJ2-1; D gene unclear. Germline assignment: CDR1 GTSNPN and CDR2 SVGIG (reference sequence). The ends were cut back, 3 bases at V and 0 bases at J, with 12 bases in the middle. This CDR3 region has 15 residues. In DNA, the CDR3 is TGTGCCTGGAGCCCTCCTCCGGGCTCCTACAATGAGCAGTTCTTC. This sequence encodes CAWSPPPGSYNEQFF.

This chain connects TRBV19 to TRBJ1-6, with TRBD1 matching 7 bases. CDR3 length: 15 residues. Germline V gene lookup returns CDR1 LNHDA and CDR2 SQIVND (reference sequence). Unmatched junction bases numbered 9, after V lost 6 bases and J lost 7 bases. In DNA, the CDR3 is TGTGCCAGTAGCGAGACGACAGGGATGAATTCACCCCTCCACTTT. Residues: CASSETTGMNSPLHF. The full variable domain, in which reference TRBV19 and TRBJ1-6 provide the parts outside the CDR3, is DGGITQSPKYLFRKEGQNVTLSCEQNLNHDAMYWYRQDPGQGLRLIYYSQIVNDFQKGDIAEGYSVSREKKESFPLTVTSAQKNPTAFYLCASSETTGMNSPLHFGNGTRLTVT.

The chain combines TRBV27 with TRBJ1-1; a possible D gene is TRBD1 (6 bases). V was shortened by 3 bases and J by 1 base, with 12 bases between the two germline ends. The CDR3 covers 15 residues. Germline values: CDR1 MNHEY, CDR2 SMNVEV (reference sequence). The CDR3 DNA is TGTGCCAGCAGTTTTGAGGGCAGGGGGAACACTGAAGCTTTCTTT. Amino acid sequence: CASSFEGRGNTEAFF.

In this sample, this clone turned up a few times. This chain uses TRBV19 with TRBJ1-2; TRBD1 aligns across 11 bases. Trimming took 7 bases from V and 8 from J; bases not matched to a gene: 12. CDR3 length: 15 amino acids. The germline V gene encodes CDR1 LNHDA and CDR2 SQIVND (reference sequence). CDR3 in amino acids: CASKDFGQGARGYTF. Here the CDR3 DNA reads TGTGCCAGTAAAGATTTCGGACAGGGGGCGCGGGGCTACACCTTC.

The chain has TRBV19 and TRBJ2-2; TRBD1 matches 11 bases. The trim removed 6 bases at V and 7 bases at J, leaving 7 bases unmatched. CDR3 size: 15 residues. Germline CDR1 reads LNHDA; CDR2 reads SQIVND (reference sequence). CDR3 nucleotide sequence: TGTGCCAGTAGGACCGGGACAGGGGGTATCGGGGAGCTGTTTTTT. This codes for CASRTGTGGIGELFF. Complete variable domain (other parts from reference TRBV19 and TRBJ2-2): DGGITQSPKYLFRKEGQNVTLSCEQNLNHDAMYWYRQDPGQGLRLIYYSQIVNDFQKGDIAEGYSVSREKKESFPLTVTSAQKNPTAFYLCASRTGTGGIGELFFGEGSRLTVL.

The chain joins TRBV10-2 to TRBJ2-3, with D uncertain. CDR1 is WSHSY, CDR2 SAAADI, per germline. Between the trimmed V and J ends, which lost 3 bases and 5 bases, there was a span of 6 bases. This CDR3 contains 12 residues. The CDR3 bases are TGCGCCAGCAGTGATATGAGAGATACGCAGTATTTT. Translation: CASSDMRDTQYF.

In nucleotides, the CDR3 is TGCAGTGCTAGTCGGGGGGATCCCTACGAGCAGTACTTC. Its translation is CSASRGDPYEQYF. This sequence joins TRBV20-1 and TRBJ2-7; 7 bases are a match to TRBD2. V trimming: 3 bases; J trimming: 2 bases; junction bases outside the gene matches: 4. Germline assignment: CDR1 DFQATT and CDR2 SNEGSKA (reference sequence). CDR3 length: 13 amino acids.

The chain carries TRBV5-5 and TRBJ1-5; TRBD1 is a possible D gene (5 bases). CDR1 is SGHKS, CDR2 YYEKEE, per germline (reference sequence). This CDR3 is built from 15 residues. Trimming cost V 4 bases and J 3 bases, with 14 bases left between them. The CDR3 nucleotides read TGTGCCAGCAGCCTGGGTATGGGGCACAATCAGCCCCAGCATTTT. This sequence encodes CASSLGMGHNQPQHF.

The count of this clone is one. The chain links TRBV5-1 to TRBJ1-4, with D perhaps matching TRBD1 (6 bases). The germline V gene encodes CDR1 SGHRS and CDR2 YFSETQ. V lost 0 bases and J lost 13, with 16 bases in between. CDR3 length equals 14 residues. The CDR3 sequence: CASSLGIQGGLLFF. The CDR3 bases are TGCGCCAGCAGCTTGGGAATACAGGGAGGGCTACTGTTTTTT. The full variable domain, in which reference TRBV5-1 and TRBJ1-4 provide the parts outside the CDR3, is KAGVTQTPRYLIKTRGQQVTLSCSPISGHRSVSWYQQTPGQGLQFLFEYFSETQRNKGNFPGRFSGRQFSNSRSEMNVSTLELGDSALYLCASSLGIQGGLLFFGSGTQLSVL.

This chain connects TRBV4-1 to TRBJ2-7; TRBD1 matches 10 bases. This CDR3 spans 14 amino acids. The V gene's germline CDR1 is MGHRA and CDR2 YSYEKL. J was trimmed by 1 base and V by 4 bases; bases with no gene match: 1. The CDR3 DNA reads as TGCGCCAGCAGCCGGGACAGGGGATCCTACGAGCAGTACTTC. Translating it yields CASSRDRGSYEQYF.

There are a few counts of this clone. The CDR3 nucleotides read TGTGCCAGCAGTTCTGCAGGGATTCCAGGAACCGGGGAGCTGTTTTTT. It specifies CASSSAGIPGTGELFF. The chain combines TRBV6-6 with TRBJ2-2; D is possibly TRBD1 (5 bases). The CDR3 covers 16 residues. Germline CDR1 is MNHNY and CDR2 is SVGAGI (reference sequence). The germline V and J ends were trimmed by 4 bases and 5 bases, with 17 bases remaining between them.

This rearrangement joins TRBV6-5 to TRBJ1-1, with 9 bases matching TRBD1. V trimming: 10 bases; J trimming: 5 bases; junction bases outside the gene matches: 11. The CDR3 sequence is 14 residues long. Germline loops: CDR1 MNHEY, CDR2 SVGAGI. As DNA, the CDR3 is TGTGCCACCCGTCGGGACAGGGCCGGGACTGAAGCTTTCTTT. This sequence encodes CATRRDRAGTEAFF.

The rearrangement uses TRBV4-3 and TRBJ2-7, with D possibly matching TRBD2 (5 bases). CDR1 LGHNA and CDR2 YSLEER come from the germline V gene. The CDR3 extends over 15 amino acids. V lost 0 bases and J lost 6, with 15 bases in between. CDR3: CASSQEWEIATEQYF. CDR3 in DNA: TGCGCCAGCAGCCAAGAATGGGAAATAGCGACCGAGCAGTACTTC.

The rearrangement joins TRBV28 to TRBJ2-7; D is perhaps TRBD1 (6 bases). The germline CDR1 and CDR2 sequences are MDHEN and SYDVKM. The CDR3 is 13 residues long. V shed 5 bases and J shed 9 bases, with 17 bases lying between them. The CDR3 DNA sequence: TGTGCCAGCAGTGGAGCCAGTCAGGGGAGGCAGTACTTC. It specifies CASSGASQGRQYF. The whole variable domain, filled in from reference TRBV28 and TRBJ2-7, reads DVKVTQSSRYLVKRTGEKVFLECVQDMDHENMFWYRQDPGLGLRLIYFSYDVKMKEKGDIPEGYSVSREKKERFSLILESASTNQTSMYLCASSGASQGRQYFGPGTRLTVT.

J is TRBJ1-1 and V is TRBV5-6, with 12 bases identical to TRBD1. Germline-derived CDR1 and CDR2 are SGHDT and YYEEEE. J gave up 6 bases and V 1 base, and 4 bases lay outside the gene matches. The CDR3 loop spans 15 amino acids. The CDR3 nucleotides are TGTGCCAGCAGCTTGAGGGACAGGGGGCTGGCTGAAGCTTTCTTT. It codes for CASSLRDRGLAEAFF.

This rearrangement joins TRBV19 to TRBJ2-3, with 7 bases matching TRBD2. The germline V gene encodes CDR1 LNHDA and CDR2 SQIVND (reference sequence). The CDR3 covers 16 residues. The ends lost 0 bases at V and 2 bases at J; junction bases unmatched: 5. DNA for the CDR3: TGTGCCAGTAGTATAGATGGGCGGGAGATCACAGATACGCAGTATTTT. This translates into CASSIDGREITDTQYF. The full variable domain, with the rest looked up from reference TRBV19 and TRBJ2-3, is DGGITQSPKYLFRKEGQNVTLSCEQNLNHDAMYWYRQDPGQGLRLIYYSQIVNDFQKGDIAEGYSVSREKKESFPLTVTSAQKNPTAFYLCASSIDGREITDTQYFGPGTRLTVL.

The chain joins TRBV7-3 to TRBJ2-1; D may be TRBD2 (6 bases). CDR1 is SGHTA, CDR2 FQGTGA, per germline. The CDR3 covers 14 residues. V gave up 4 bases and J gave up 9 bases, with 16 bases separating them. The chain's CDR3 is CASSSAGQGGEQFF. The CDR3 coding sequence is TGTGCCAGCAGCTCCGCTGGGCAGGGAGGTGAGCAGTTCTTC.

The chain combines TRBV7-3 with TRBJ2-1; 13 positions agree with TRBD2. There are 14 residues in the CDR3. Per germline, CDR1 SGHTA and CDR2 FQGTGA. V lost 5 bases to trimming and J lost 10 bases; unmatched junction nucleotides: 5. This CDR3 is CASSPGLAGEEQFF. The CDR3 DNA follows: TGTGCCAGCAGCCCCGGACTAGCGGGAGAGGAGCAGTTCTTC.

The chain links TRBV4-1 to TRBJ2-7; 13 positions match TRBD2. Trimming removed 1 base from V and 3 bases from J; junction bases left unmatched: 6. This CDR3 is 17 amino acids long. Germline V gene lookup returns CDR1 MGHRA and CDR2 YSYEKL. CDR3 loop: CASSQASGTSGIYEQYF. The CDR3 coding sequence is TGCGCCAGCAGCCAAGCGTCCGGGACTAGCGGGATCTACGAGCAGTACTTC.

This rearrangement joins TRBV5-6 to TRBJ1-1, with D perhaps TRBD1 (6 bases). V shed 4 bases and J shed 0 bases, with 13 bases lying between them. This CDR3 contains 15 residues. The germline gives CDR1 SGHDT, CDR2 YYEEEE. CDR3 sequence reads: CASSPQGPLNTEAFF. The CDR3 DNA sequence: TGTGCCAGCAGCCCACAGGGACCCCTGAACACTGAAGCTTTCTTT.

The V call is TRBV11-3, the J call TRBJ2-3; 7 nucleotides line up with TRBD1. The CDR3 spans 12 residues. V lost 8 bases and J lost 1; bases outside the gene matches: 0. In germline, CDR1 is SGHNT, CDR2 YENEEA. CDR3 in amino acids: CASGTGTDTQYF. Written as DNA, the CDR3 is TGTGCCAGCGGGACAGGCACAGATACGCAGTATTTT.

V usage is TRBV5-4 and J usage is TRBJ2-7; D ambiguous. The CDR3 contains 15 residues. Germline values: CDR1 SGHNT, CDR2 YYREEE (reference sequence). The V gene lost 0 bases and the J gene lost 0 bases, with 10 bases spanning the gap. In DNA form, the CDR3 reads TGTGCCAGCAGCTTGGGCGGCATAAGCTCCTACGAGCAGTACTTC. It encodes CASSLGGISSYEQYF.

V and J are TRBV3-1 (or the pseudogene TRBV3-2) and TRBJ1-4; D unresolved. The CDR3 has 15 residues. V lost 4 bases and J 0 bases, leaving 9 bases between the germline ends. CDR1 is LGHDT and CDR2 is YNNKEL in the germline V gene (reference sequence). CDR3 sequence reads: CASSRYTTTNEKLFF. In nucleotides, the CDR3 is TGTGCCAGCAGCCGATACACTACAACTAATGAAAAACTGTTTTTT.

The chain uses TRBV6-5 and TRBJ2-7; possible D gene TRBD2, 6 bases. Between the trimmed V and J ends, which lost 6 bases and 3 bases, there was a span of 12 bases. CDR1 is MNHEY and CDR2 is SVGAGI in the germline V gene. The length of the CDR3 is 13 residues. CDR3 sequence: CASSKIGGYEQYF. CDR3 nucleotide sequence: TGTGCCAGCAGCAAAATCGGGGGCTACGAGCAGTACTTC.

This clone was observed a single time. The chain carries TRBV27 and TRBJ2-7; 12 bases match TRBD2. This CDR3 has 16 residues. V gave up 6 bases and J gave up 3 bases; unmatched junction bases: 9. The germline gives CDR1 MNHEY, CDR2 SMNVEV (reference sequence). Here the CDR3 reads CASRPEWTSGNYEQYF. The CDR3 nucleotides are TGTGCCAGCAGGCCGGAGTGGACTAGCGGGAACTACGAGCAGTACTTC.

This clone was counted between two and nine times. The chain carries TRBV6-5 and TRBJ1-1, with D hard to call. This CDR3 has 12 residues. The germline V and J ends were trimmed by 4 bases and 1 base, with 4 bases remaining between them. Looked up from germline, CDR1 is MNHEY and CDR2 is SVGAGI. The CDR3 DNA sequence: TGTGCCAGCAGTTTCGGGAACACTGAAGCTTTCTTT. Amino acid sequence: CASSFGNTEAFF.

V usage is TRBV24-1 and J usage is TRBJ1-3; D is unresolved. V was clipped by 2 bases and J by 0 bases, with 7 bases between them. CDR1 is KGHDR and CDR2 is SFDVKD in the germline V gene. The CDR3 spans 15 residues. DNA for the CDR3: TGTGCCACCAGTGATTCCCGAGGCTCTGGAAACACCATATATTTT. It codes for CATSDSRGSGNTIYF.

The CDR3 DNA reads TGTGCCATCAGTGAGTCGTTTGGTCAGGGGAACGAGCAGTACTTC. Encoded protein: CAISESFGQGNEQYF. The chain uses TRBV10-3 and TRBJ2-7, with D possibly TRBD1 on 6 matching bases. Trimming shortened V by 0 bases and J by 5 bases, and 14 bases separated the two germline ends. The CDR3 length is 15 residues. Germline CDR1 and CDR2: ENHRY and SYGVKD.